These 27 T cell receptor beta chains share one sample of origin, sequenced in a study of T cells in Graves' hyperthyroidism and ophthalmopathy. Amplification of TCR beta CDR3 regions used RNA as the template. HTBI primers were the set used in a first-round RT-PCR of the TCR CDR3. From the multiplex PCR reads, TCRdb called clonotypes with MiXCR, one entry per CDR3 protein. This table has some 250,000 distinct CDR3 sequences, over 12% appearing once. The specimen was blood. The receptors shown here come from a woman between 50 and 59 years old with Graves' hyperthyroidism that later progressed to Graves' ophthalmopathy.

The CDR3 protein is CSVEERTGFPYEQYF. In nucleotides, the CDR3 is TGCAGCGTTGAAGAGAGGACAGGGTTCCCCTACGAGCAGTACTTC. J is TRBJ2-7 and V is TRBV29-1, with TRBD1 identical over 8 bases. The CDR3 extends over 15 amino acids. V lost 0 bases to trimming and J lost 2 bases; unmatched junction nucleotides: 6. Per the germline V gene, CDR1 is SQVTM and CDR2 is ANQGSEA.

V is TRBV20-1 and J is TRBJ2-2, with 8 bases lining up with TRBD2. Germline lookup yields CDR1 DFQATT and CDR2 SNEGSKA (reference sequence). Unmatched junction bases numbered 11, after V lost 7 bases and J lost 4 bases. CDR3 length: 15 amino acids. As DNA, the CDR3 is TGCAGTGTTGAGAGGACTAGCCGCGGCACCGGGGAGCTGTTTTTT. This translates into CSVERTSRGTGELFF.

This clonotype was detected ten times or more. This rearrangement joins TRBV27 to TRBJ2-1; TRBD1 agrees at 10 bases. CDR3 length: 15 amino acids. J was trimmed by 8 bases and V by 7 bases; bases with no gene match: 11. Per germline, CDR1 MNHEY and CDR2 SMNVEV (reference sequence). The CDR3 DNA reads as TGTGCCAGCATAGGACAGGGGGTGTTCAAGGATGAGCAGTTCTTC. Its protein is CASIGQGVFKDEQFF.

This clonotype was counted at least ten times. This CDR3 is CASSRLAGGDEQFF. CDR3 sequence (DNA): TGTGCCAGCAGTCGGTTAGCGGGAGGTGATGAGCAGTTCTTC. The V gene is TRBV2, the J gene TRBJ2-1, with 10 bases fitting TRBD2. CDR1 is SNHLY, CDR2 FYNNEI, per germline. V shed 5 bases, J shed 8 bases, and the junction held 6 bases outside the gene matches. The CDR3 is made up of 14 amino acids.

Many counts were recorded for this clonotype. The chain joins TRBV28 to TRBJ2-3; 9 nucleotides line up with TRBD2. V shed 2 bases, J shed 5 bases, and the junction held 11 bases outside the gene matches. The CDR3 runs 17 residues. CDR1 and CDR2 from the germline V gene are MDHEN and SYDVKM. CDR3 region: CASSLSVVAGAGDTQYF. The CDR3 DNA is TGTGCCAGCAGTTTAAGCGTGGTAGCGGGAGCGGGAGATACGCAGTATTTT.

This clonotype occurred many times. The chain is built from TRBV2 and TRBJ2-3; 9 nucleotides agree with TRBD2. Germline CDR1 reads SNHLY; CDR2 reads FYNNEI. This CDR3 spans 17 amino acids. J was trimmed by 2 bases and V by 4 bases; bases with no gene match: 10. The CDR3 region is CASSVETSGLPTDTQYF. Written as DNA, the CDR3 is TGTGCCAGCAGTGTAGAGACTAGCGGCCTTCCCACAGATACGCAGTATTTT. Together with reference TRBV2 and TRBJ2-3, the CDR3 gives the full variable domain: EPEVTQTPSHQVTQMGQEVILRCVPISNHLYFYWYRQILGQKVEFLVSFYNNEISEKSEIFDDQFSVERPDGSNFTLKIRSTKLEDSAMYFCASSVETSGLPTDTQYFGPGTRLTVL.

This clonotype occurred many times. The chain carries TRBV20-1 and TRBJ2-3, with 7 nucleotides matching TRBD1. The J segment lost 1 base and the V segment lost 3 bases, leaving 7 bases of the junction unmatched. The CDR3 extends over 15 amino acids. Germline V CDR1 and CDR2: DFQATT, SNEGSKA (reference sequence). As DNA, the CDR3 is TGCAGTGCTAGGAAAATAGGACAGGGCACAGATACGCAGTATTTT. It translates to CSARKIGQGTDTQYF.

The sample holds many counts of this clonotype. At one end the junction does not follow the germline gene, possibly because of a read error. The chain uses TRBV6-1 and TRBJ2-5, with 9 bases fitting TRBD1. Looked up from germline, CDR1 is MNHNS and CDR2 is SASEGT. The length of the CDR3 is 12 residues. The CDR3 here is CASSSGQGVRHF. The DNA of the CDR3 is TGTGCCAGCAGTTCGGGACAGGGCGTGCGTCACTTC.

This chain joins TRBV4-2 and TRBJ1-1; the D is unclear. CDR1 is LGHNA and CDR2 is YNFKEQ in the germline V gene. The CDR3 has 15 amino acids. The V and J ends lost 4 bases and 5 bases respectively, with 17 bases between them. The CDR3 DNA follows: TGTGCCAGCAGCCCGACGCCGGAGGGCTTGACTGAAGCTTTCTTT. As protein: CASSPTPEGLTEAFF.

This clonotype was recorded many times. The V gene is TRBV10-3, the J gene TRBJ1-1, with D possibly TRBD1 on 5 matching bases. This CDR3 contains 11 residues. The germline gives CDR1 ENHRY, CDR2 SYGVKD. Trimming shortened V by 8 bases and J by 4 bases, and 8 bases separated the two germline ends. The CDR3 region has the DNA TGTGCCATCGGGAGGGGCACTGAAGCTTTCTTT. Translating gives CAIGRGTEAFF.

This clonotype occurred many times. V is TRBV5-5 and J is TRBJ1-3, with D unresolved. The CDR3 spans 15 residues. Between the trimmed V and J ends, which lost 2 bases and 0 bases, there was a span of 9 bases. The germline CDR1 and CDR2 sequences are SGHKS and YYEKEE (reference sequence). CDR3 sequence: CASSLVRSSGNTIYF. In DNA form, the CDR3 reads TGTGCCAGCAGCTTAGTACGGAGCTCTGGAAACACCATATATTTT.

The table lists this clonotype with a few counts. The chain couples TRBV9 to TRBJ2-7, with 8 bases that match TRBD1. The CDR3 sequence is 14 residues long. CDR1 and CDR2 (germline): SGDLS, YYNGEE. The junction had 6 bases not matched to a gene; V was cut back by 4 bases and J by 3 bases. CDR3 in amino acids: CASSPSGTGYEQYF. The CDR3 DNA reads as TGTGCCAGCAGCCCCTCCGGGACAGGCTACGAGCAGTACTTC.

This clonotype has only a few counts. This sequence joins TRBV28 and TRBJ1-5; D may be TRBD1 (6 bases). Trimming cost V 7 bases and J 6 bases, with 16 bases left between them. CDR3 length: 14 residues. CDR1 is MDHEN and CDR2 is SYDVKM in the germline V gene. The CDR3 sequence: CASNAPGVVQPQHF. As DNA, the CDR3 is TGTGCCAGCAATGCCCCAGGGGTTGTTCAGCCCCAGCATTTT.

The chain carries TRBV6-1 and TRBJ1-3; 12 positions agree with TRBD1. This CDR3 region has 17 residues. Germline V lookup: CDR1 MNHNS, CDR2 SASEGT. The V segment lost 3 bases and the J segment 3 bases; nucleotides outside the gene matches: 6. CDR3 protein: CASSDTGQGAGGNTIYF. CDR3 in DNA: TGTGCCAGCAGTGACACGGGACAGGGGGCGGGTGGAAACACCATATATTTT.

This chain joins TRBV19 and TRBJ1-1, with 7 positions matching TRBD1. V trimming: 7 bases; J trimming: 1 base; junction bases outside the gene matches: 6. This CDR3 comprises 14 residues. CDR1 and CDR2 (germline): LNHDA, SQIVND (reference sequence). CDR3 residues: CASISGQPNTEAFF. The CDR3 DNA reads TGTGCCAGTATCTCGGGACAGCCGAACACTGAAGCTTTCTTT.

This clonotype has a count of ten or more. The V call is TRBV20-1, the J call TRBJ1-1, with D perhaps matching TRBD1 (6 bases). This CDR3 spans 11 amino acids. Germline CDR1 and CDR2: DFQATT and SNEGSKA (reference sequence). The DNA of the CDR3 is TGCAGGGTTGAACAGGGCTCTGAAGCTTTCTTT. Protein: CRVEQGSEAFF.

In its sample, this clonotype was seen a few times. This chain links TRBV28 with TRBJ1-3; no clear D gene. Trimming left V 5 bases short and J 0 bases short, with 8 bases between. The CDR3 is 14 residues long. Germline loops: CDR1 MDHEN, CDR2 SYDVKM. The CDR3 reads CASSGWGSGNTIYF. The CDR3, as DNA: TGTGCCAGCAGTGGGTGGGGCTCTGGAAACACCATATATTTT.

This clonotype was picked up a small number of times. The CDR3 reads CAISGDRMVAGELFF. CDR3 sequence (DNA): TGTGCCATCAGTGGGGACAGAATGGTCGCCGGGGAGCTGTTTTTT. This chain joins TRBV10-3 and TRBJ2-2; TRBD1 matches 7 bases. Trimming at V came to 4 bases and at J to 6 bases, leaving 8 bases not matched to a gene. The CDR3 contains 15 residues. CDR1 and CDR2 (germline): ENHRY, SYGVKD.

As for this clonotype: With a much larger clone just one base away, this may be a read error. This rearrangement joins TRBV5-1 to TRBJ2-7, with D perhaps TRBD2 (6 bases). Deletions cut 3 bases from V and 3 bases from J, with 13 bases between. The CDR3 has 14 residues. Looked up from germline, CDR1 is SGHRS and CDR2 is YFSETQ. The chain's CDR3 is CASSSPGALYEQYF. DNA of the CDR3: TGCGCCAGCAGCTCCCCGGGAGCTCTCTACGAGCAGTACTTC.

This clonotype turned up a few times. The rearrangement joins TRBV3-1 to TRBJ2-5; unclear D gene. This CDR3 is 13 amino acids long. Germline V gene data show CDR1 as LGHDT and CDR2 as YNNKEL (reference sequence). Trimming cost V 4 bases and J 5 bases, with 11 bases left between them. The CDR3 is CASSPPTHETQYF. The CDR3 DNA reads as TGTGCCAGCAGCCCCCCAACGCACGAGACCCAGTACTTC.

The chain recombines TRBV4-1 with TRBJ2-1, with TRBD2 matching 11 bases. Germline loops: CDR1 MGHRA, CDR2 YSYEKL. V shed 6 bases, J shed 9 bases, and the junction held 10 bases outside the gene matches. The CDR3 loop spans 15 amino acids. CDR3 region: CASRPTSGSTPEQFF. CDR3 DNA: TGCGCCAGCAGGCCTACTAGCGGGAGCACACCTGAGCAGTTCTTC.

This clonotype was seen more than once but under ten times. The chain links TRBV9 to TRBJ2-1, with D tentatively TRBD2 (5 bases). There are 12 residues in the CDR3. V was pared by 4 bases and J by 8 bases, with 10 bases between. From germline, CDR1 is SGDLS and CDR2 YYNGEE. CDR3 in amino acids: CASSSTRDEQFF. The DNA of the CDR3 is TGTGCCAGCAGCTCAACGAGGGATGAGCAGTTCTTC.

This clonotype was picked up a small number of times. The V call is TRBV20-1, the J call TRBJ2-7; D ambiguous. V dropped 5 bases and J dropped 1 base, with 9 bases sitting between them. Per the germline V gene, CDR1 is DFQATT and CDR2 is SNEGSKA (reference sequence). The CDR3 consists of 12 residues. In nucleotides, the CDR3 is TGCAGTGCTTCGCGACTTTCCTACGAGCAGTACTTC. Its translation is CSASRLSYEQYF.

This clonotype was detected ten times or more. The chain employs TRBV27 and TRBJ1-1; D unclear. CDR1 and CDR2 from the germline V gene are MNHEY and SMNVEV (reference sequence). The CDR3 contains 13 residues. Trimming took off 5 bases at V and 8 bases at J, with 15 bases between the two ends. The CDR3 spells CASSPILVGEAFF. In nucleotides, the CDR3 is TGTGCCAGCAGTCCCATTCTCGTCGGGGAAGCTTTCTTT.

This clonotype was observed at least ten times. This rearrangement joins TRBV6-1 to TRBJ1-5; TRBD1 is a possible D gene (5 bases). The CDR3 length is 17 residues. Trimming removed 4 bases at V and 1 base at J, with 17 bases between. Germline V CDR1 and CDR2: MNHNS, SASEGT. CDR3 sequence: CASSGAGRVGSNQPQHF. The CDR3, as DNA: TGTGCCAGCAGTGGGGCAGGGAGAGTAGGGAGCAATCAGCCCCAGCATTTT.

This clonotype was counted at least ten times. The chain recombines TRBV18 with TRBJ1-1; unclear D gene. Germline-derived CDR1 and CDR2 are KGHSH and LQKENI. The CDR3 consists of 16 residues. V shed 2 bases and J shed 1 base, with 14 bases lying between them. The CDR3 DNA follows: TGTGCCAGCTCACCAAGCGGCACCTGGACGAACACTGAAGCTTTCTTT. Translation gives CASSPSGTWTNTEAFF. Combining the CDR3 with reference TRBV18 and TRBJ1-1 gives the whole variable domain NAGVMQNPRHLVRRRGQEARLRCSPMKGHSHVYWYRQLPEEGLKFMVYLQKENIIDESGMPKERFSAEFPKEGPSILRIQQVVRGDSAAYFCASSPSGTWTNTEAFFGQGTRLTVV.

This clonotype was observed at least ten times. The V gene is TRBV12-3 or TRBV12-4, the J gene TRBJ1-2, with TRBD1 identical over 8 bases. The trim removed 5 bases at V and 4 bases at J, leaving 0 bases unmatched. The CDR3 totals 12 residues. CDR3 nucleotide sequence: TGTGCCAGCAGTACAGGGGGCTATGGCTACACCTTC. It codes for CASSTGGYGYTF.